This T cell receptor (beta chain) came from a study of CD8 T cells in ankylosing spondylitis. Study findings and constraints: Several highly homologous variants formed a TCR beta motif that appeared characteristic of ankylosing spondylitis blood. Reported data indicate significant enrichment of disease-linked clones within matched ankylosing spondylitis synovial fluid.

Each TCR beta library was made by quantitative 5'-RACE that incorporated molecular barcodes. Each CDR3 protein gets one entry after TCRdb re-called the 5' RACE reads with MiXCR. The data show some 220,000 distinct CDR3 sequences, with about 6.7% seen just once and 14% held by the top ten. As concerns this clonotype: The antigen is undetermined.

V lost 5 bases to trimming and J lost 1 base, with 11 bases between them. The germline CDR1 and CDR2 sequences are LNHDA and SQIVND (reference sequence). The length of the CDR3 is 14 residues. Sequences were obtained from blood, either unsorted or a sorted T cell fraction (not recorded which). The clonotype comes from a male donor with ankylosing spondylitis. This sequence joins TRBV19 and TRBJ1-1; a weak D match, TRBD1 (5 bases). CDR3 residues: CASSLTGSNTEAFF. The CDR3 bases are TGTGCCAGTAGTCTTACAGGATCGAACACTGAAGCTTTCTTT.